This T cell receptor beta chain was retrieved from a study of response to subunit inactivated influenza vaccine. General study results and limits: The study's authors posited that every seasonal influenza vaccination enlists few new T cells.

Germline V CDR1 and CDR2: MGHRA, YSYEKL. The length of the CDR3 is 17 residues. V dropped 5 bases and J dropped 4; count of bases not matched to a gene: 15. TCRdb re-analysed the RT-PCR reads in MiXCR, keeping a single row per CDR3 protein. This repertoire shows under 800,000 distinct CDR3 sequences, approximately 14% found once; its top ten account for approximately 7%. A note on this clonotype: Its cognate antigen is unknown.

The input for sequencing was PBMCs from blood, taken less than 15 days before vaccination. The chain carries TRBV4-1 and TRBJ2-7, with TRBD1 matching over 9 bases. The receptor was derived from a man aged 50 or older who received an inactivated influenza vaccine. The CDR3 DNA is TGCGCCAGCAGCGGGGGGTCCGGGACAGGGCTGTCATACGAGCAGTACTTC. Its protein product is CASSGGSGTGLSYEQYF.